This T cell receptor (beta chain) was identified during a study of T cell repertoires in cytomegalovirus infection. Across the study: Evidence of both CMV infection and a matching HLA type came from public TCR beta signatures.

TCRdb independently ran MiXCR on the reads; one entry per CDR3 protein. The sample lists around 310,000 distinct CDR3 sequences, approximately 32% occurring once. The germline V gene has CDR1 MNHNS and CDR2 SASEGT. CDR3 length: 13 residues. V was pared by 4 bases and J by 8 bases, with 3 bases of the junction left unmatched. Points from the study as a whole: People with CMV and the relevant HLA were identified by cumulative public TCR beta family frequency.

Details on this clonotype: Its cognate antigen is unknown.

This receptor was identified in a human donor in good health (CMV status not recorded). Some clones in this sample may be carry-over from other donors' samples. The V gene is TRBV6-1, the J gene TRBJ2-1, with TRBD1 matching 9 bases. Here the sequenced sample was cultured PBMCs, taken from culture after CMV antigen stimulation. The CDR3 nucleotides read TGTGCCAGCAGTGTGGACAGGGGCTATGAGCAGTTCTTC. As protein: CASSVDRGYEQFF.